A selection of T cell receptor beta chains follows, all from one sample in a study of blood T cell repertoires in COVID-19. Libraries were prepared by immunoSEQ multiplex PCR; TCRdb keeps only in-frame clonotypes and omits some of them. This table has around 340,000 clones, 86% appearing once. Source material: peripheral blood. Every receptor here comes from a woman aged 55-69 years with COVID-19, enrolled during active disease. The CDR3 runs from the conserved cysteine through the conserved F or W.

j_call,v_call,cdr3_aa
TRBJ2-5,TRBV6-5,CASSYDQGRETQYF
TRBJ2-3,TRBV29-1,CSVVGLAGGRTYTQYF
TRBJ1-1,TRBV30,CAWSAFWAVNTEAFF
TRBJ2-7,TRBV7-9,CASSWGQGWTYEQYF
TRBJ2-7,TRBV30,CAWKAGSSYEQYF
TRBJ1-1,TRBV9,CASRTGTGNTEAFF
TRBJ1-2,TRBV6-5,CASSYRPGDNYGYTF
TRBJ2-1,TRBV18,CASSPPASGGAGEQFF
TRBJ1-2,TRBV7-9,CASSLARTFPYGYTF
TRBJ2-1,TRBV5-1,CASSLTAGEQFF
TRBJ2-7,TRBV7-6,CASSLQQGAYEQYF
TRBJ1-3,TRBV29-1,CSVEAEGMGGAGNTIYF
TRBJ2-5,TRBV19,CASSIGRLQETQYF
TRBJ1-2,TRBV19,CASRRANGDAVYGYTF
TRBJ1-3,TRBV6-5,CASSPLRGNTIYF
TRBJ1-5,TRBV4-1,CASSRVGQGGLGQPQHF
TRBJ1-5,TRBV7-8,CASSREGAAYQPQHF
TRBJ2-1,TRBV5-4,CASSPGLAGGYNEQFF
TRBJ2-6,TRBV4-1,CASSHQGSGGDVLTF
TRBJ2-7,TRBV5-6,CASSSGQLGYEQYF
TRBJ2-7,TRBV18,CASSPSTGQEQYF
TRBJ2-7,TRBV4-1,CASSPASLAANYEQYF
TRBJ1-5,TRBV7-9,CASSYSGPGDQPQHF
TRBJ1-4,TRBV6-6,CASSYSMFGSRELFF
TRBJ1-1,TRBV5-1,CASSFVMNTEAFF
TRBJ1-6,TRBV6-5,CASPRREPLHF
TRBJ1-1,TRBV13,CASSTLIRAYTEAFF
TRBJ1-1,TRBV30,CAWSWRRAAFF
TRBJ1-2,TRBV9,CASSSPRGPYGYTF
TRBJ2-5,TRBV7-9,CASSLATGRETQYF
TRBJ1-2,TRBV5-1,CASSPGTGRLGYTF
TRBJ1-5,TRBV29-1,CSVDPGSNQPQHF
TRBJ1-6,TRBV6-4,CASKGETNSPLHF
TRBJ2-5,TRBV7-9,CASSLDGGPQETQYF
TRBJ1-1,TRBV6-1,CASSDRGTVNTEAFF
TRBJ2-1,TRBV5-1,CASSLAGRGYNEQFF
TRBJ2-7,TRBV14,CASSRQAGRGYEQYF
TRBJ2-6,TRBV5-1,CASSPMALQDAGANVLTF
TRBJ2-2,TRBV9,CASSVLGQGVGELFF
TRBJ1-4,TRBV6-1,CASSERNSEKLFF
TRBJ2-1,TRBV23-1,CASSRGPHPTMSSSSGLDEQFF
TRBJ2-3,TRBV29-1,CSASGTSGRTDTQYF
TRBJ1-2,TRBV7-2,CASSLTGGYGYTF
TRBJ1-3,TRBV5-1,CASSLAVSGNTIYF
TRBJ2-6,TRBV30,CAWSVDRLSSGANVLTF
TRBJ1-2,TRBV19,CASRPTRTDDYGYTF
TRBJ2-3,TRBV5-1,CATASSAFTDTQYF
TRBJ2-5,TRBV5-3,CARSFGTSGGPPLEETQYF
TRBJ1-2,TRBV5-4,CASSLPSGTNYGYTF
TRBJ1-1,TRBV29-1,CSVVTGRVAFF
TRBJ2-6,TRBV19,CASSVNRVDGANVLTF
TRBJ2-7,TRBV24-1,CATTRASYEQYF
TRBJ2-3,TRBV5-1,CASRFWLAGGTDTQYF
TRBJ1-4,TRBV5-8,CASSFRGTTNEKLFF